Listed below are T cell receptor beta chains from one sample, sequenced in a study of blood T cell repertoires in COVID-19. Profiled with immunoSEQ multiplex PCR; TCRdb holds only in-frame clones, not every one. The table lists 250,000 to 350,000 clones, roughly 90% of them singletons. The specimen sequenced was peripheral blood. The receptors originated from a woman in her 70s with COVID-19, enrolled during active disease. CDR3s include the opening cysteine and the closing phenylalanine or tryptophan. D genes are given only for firm matches. Expanded clones get a size class; other rows say once, few or many, or leave the size out.

clone size	V gene	D gene	J gene	CDR3 DNA	CDR3 protein
NA	TRBV11-2	NA	TRBJ2-2	TGTGCCAGCAGCTTAGATAACAGGGCGAACACCGGGGAGCTGTTTTTT	CASSLDNRANTGELFF
NA	TRBV4-2	TRBD1	TRBJ2-2	TGTGCCAGCGGAGACAGGGATATCACCGGGGAGCTGTTTTTT	CASGDRDITGELFF
NA	TRBV10-3	TRBD1	TRBJ2-3	TGTGCCATCGGGGGACAGGGGGCAACAGATACGCAGTATTTT	CAIGGQGATDTQYF
NA	TRBV18	TRBD1	TRBJ1-5	TGTGCCAGCTCACCACGGGGACGGACCGGGACAGGGGGCCGCGGCAATCAGCCCCAGCATTTT	CASSPRGRTGTGGRGNQPQHF
many	TRBV7-9	TRBD2	TRBJ2-7	TGTGCCAGCAGCTCGGGAGCTGGGACTAGCGGGGCCTACGAGCAGTACTTC	CASSSGAGTSGAYEQYF
NA	TRBV6-9	TRBD2	TRBJ2-7	TGTGCCAGCAGTTGGAAGCGGGGGGGACCCTACGAGCAGTACTTC	CASSWKRGGPYEQYF
NA	TRBV25-1	TRBD1	TRBJ1-2	TGTGCCAGCAGTGAACAGGGGGCCACCTATGGCTACACCTTC	CASSEQGATYGYTF
NA	TRBV5-1	TRBD1	TRBJ1-1	TGCGCCAGCAGCACCGGACAGGGCACGTTTCGGACTGAAGCTTTCTTT	CASSTGQGTFRTEAFF
NA	TRBV28	NA	TRBJ2-2	TGTGCCAGCAGTCCTTCAGGACTGGGCGGGGAGCTGTTTTTT	CASSPSGLGGELFF
NA	TRBV10-3	NA	TRBJ1-1	TGTGCCATCAGTGAGAGGGACTTGAACACTGAAGCTTTCTTT	CAISERDLNTEAFF
NA	TRBV19	NA	TRBJ1-2	TGTGCCAGTAGTCTCACCTGGGTCGAGGGATATGGCTACACCTTC	CASSLTWVEGYGYTF
NA	TRBV19	TRBD1	TRBJ1-2	TGTGCCAGTAGGCGGACAGGGGTGATCTATGGCTACACCTTC	CASRRTGVIYGYTF
NA	TRBV9	NA	TRBJ2-1	TGTGCCAGCAGCGTAGTTTCAGGGGTCTACAATGAGCAGTTCTTC	CASSVVSGVYNEQFF
NA	TRBV5-1	TRBD1	TRBJ2-2	TGCGCCAGCAGCTTGGATGGACAGGGCCTCACCGGGGAGCTGTTTTTT	CASSLDGQGLTGELFF
once	TRBV7-9	NA	TRBJ1-2	TGTGCCAGCAGCTTAGAACCTGCGATCCCCTATGGCTACACCTTC	CASSLEPAIPYGYTF
once	TRBV7-9	TRBD2	TRBJ2-1	TGTGCCAGCAGCCCACCCTCTAGCGGGGGGGCCCCCAATGAGCAGTTCTTC	CASSPPSSGGAPNEQFF
NA	TRBV27	TRBD1	TRBJ1-1	TGTGCCAGCAGTTCACTTCCGGGACAGGGGAGGACTGAAGCTTTCTTT	CASSSLPGQGRTEAFF
NA	TRBV30	NA	TRBJ2-3	TGTGCCTGGACCCCTGGCCAGGGATATACGCAGTATTTT	CAWTPGQGYTQYF
many	TRBV28	NA	TRBJ1-1	TGTGCCAGCAGACTTGAACAGGGATTAGCTTTCTTT	CASRLEQGLAFF
NA	TRBV19	NA	TRBJ2-5	TGTGCCAGTAGTATCATAGGAGGTCCCCAAGAGACCCAGTACTTC	CASSIIGGPQETQYF
NA	TRBV6-5	TRBD1	TRBJ2-7	TGTGCCAGCAGTTACTCGGGACAGGGCTACGAGCAGTACTTC	CASSYSGQGYEQYF
NA	TRBV13	TRBD2	TRBJ2-5	TGTGCCAGCAGCTTAGGAACTAGCGGGTACCAAGAGACCCAGTACTTC	CASSLGTSGYQETQYF
once	TRBV21-1	NA	TRBJ2-1	TGTGCCAGCAGCAAGGCTCCGGCTAGCGGGGGGAAAGATACCTACAATGAGCAGTTCTTC	CASSKAPASGGKDTYNEQFF
NA	TRBV4-3	TRBD2	TRBJ2-2	TGCGCCAGCAGCCCAGGACTAGCGGTGAACACCGGGGAGCTGTTTTTT	CASSPGLAVNTGELFF
once	TRBV23-1	TRBD1	TRBJ1-2	TGCGCCAGCAGCCAGGGACAGGTATGTGGCTACACCTTC	CASSQGQVCGYTF
NA	TRBV11-2	NA	TRBJ2-5	TGTGCCAGCAGCCTAGGGCGGGACTGGGGGGAGACCCAGTACTTC	CASSLGRDWGETQYF
few	TRBV7-3	NA	TRBJ1-6	TGTGCCAGCAGCTTAAGGAGGGTAGGTTCACCCCTCCACTTT	CASSLRRVGSPLHF
NA	TRBV5-6	NA	TRBJ1-4	TGTGCCAGCAGCTTTAGGGGAGGTTATGAAAAACTGTTTTTT	CASSFRGGYEKLFF
NA	TRBV7-2	NA	TRBJ1-3	TGTGCCAGCAGCACCGGGGGGGGGACTGGAAACACCATATATTTT	CASSTGGGTGNTIYF
NA	TRBV11-2	NA	TRBJ1-2	TGTGCCAGCAGCTTTGGGGCCGGGGCTGGGGGAGGAGGCTATGGCTACACCTTC	CASSFGAGAGGGGYGYTF
once	TRBV5-1	NA	TRBJ1-1	TGCGCCAGCAGCTCGGCAGGGGACACTGAAGCTTTCTTT	CASSSAGDTEAFF
NA	TRBV28	NA	TRBJ2-3	TGTGCCAGCAGTGGGGCCAGCGGGCCCCTCTGGGCAGATACGCAGTATTTT	CASSGASGPLWADTQYF
NA	TRBV19	TRBD1	TRBJ2-7	TGTGCCAGCCAGGACAGGGGAGATAGGTCCTACGAGCAGTACTTC	CASQDRGDRSYEQYF
NA	TRBV6-5	NA	TRBJ2-1	TGTGCCAGCAGTCGCGGGGCTAGCGTCGGTGAGCAGTTCTTC	CASSRGASVGEQFF
NA	TRBV21-1	NA	TRBJ2-4	TGTGCCAGCAGCAGGGGGGGACTAGCGGGTTTACTGGCCAAAAACATTCAGTACTTC	CASSRGGLAGLLAKNIQYF
few	TRBV28	NA	TRBJ1-1	TGTGCCAGCAGTTTACGCAGATCGAACACTGAAGCTTTCTTT	CASSLRRSNTEAFF
few	TRBV19	TRBD1	TRBJ1-5	TGTGCCAGTAGTATCCTTCCGACAGGGTATGATAGTCAGCCCCAGCATTTT	CASSILPTGYDSQPQHF
NA	TRBV7-9	TRBD1	TRBJ1-1	TGTGCCAGCAGCTTAGTTCGGACAGGGGTCGAAGCTTTCTTT	CASSLVRTGVEAFF
NA	TRBV5-1	TRBD1	TRBJ2-7	TGCGCCAGCAGCCCAAACAGGGGGCCCTACGAGCAGTACTTC	CASSPNRGPYEQYF
NA	TRBV7-2	NA	TRBJ1-3	TGTGCCAGCAGCTTATTCGGGTCTGGAAACACCATATATTTT	CASSLFGSGNTIYF
NA	TRBV24-1	TRBD1	TRBJ2-3	TGTGCCACCAAAGGGACAGGACTGAGAGATACGCAGTATTTT	CATKGTGLRDTQYF
NA	TRBV28	NA	TRBJ1-4	TGTGCCAGCAGTTTAGTCCTTGCAACTAATGAAAAACTGTTTTTT	CASSLVLATNEKLFF
once	TRBV11-2	TRBD1	TRBJ1-2	TGTGCCAGCAGCTCGCTGGACAGGGGCTATGGCTACACCTTC	CASSSLDRGYGYTF
NA	TRBV28	TRBD1	TRBJ1-1	TGTGCCAGCAGGGATTACAGGGGGTATACTGAAGCTTTCTTT	CASRDYRGYTEAFF
NA	TRBV27	NA	TRBJ1-2	TGTGCCAGCAGTCCCCCCTCGCGTTTACCTCGCTCTCACTATGGCTACACCTTC	CASSPPSRLPRSHYGYTF
NA	TRBV11-2	NA	TRBJ1-3	TGTGCCAGCAGCCCCCTAGACTCGGCAGACACCATATATTTT	CASSPLDSADTIYF
NA	TRBV2	TRBD1	TRBJ2-5	TGTGCCAGCGGTGGGACAGGGGGTAATTCGGAGACCCAGTACTTC	CASGGTGGNSETQYF
NA	TRBV2	TRBD1	TRBJ1-4	TGTGCCGGTACCGGGACAGGGGGTGAAAAACTGTTTTTT	CAGTGTGGEKLFF
once	TRBV7-2	TRBD2	TRBJ2-3	TGTGCCAGCAGGCAAGGGGCCGGAGCGGGGGGGTTCACAGATACGCAGTATTTT	CASRQGAGAGGFTDTQYF
NA	TRBV6-5	TRBD1	TRBJ2-7	TGTGCCAGCAGTTACTTGTCAGGGGGTTCGAGCTACGAGCAGTACTTC	CASSYLSGGSSYEQYF
NA	TRBV28	NA	TRBJ2-4	TGTGCCAGCAGTACTAGCCCCGTGATAGCCATTCAGTACTTC	CASSTSPVIAIQYF
NA	TRBV5-1	TRBD2	TRBJ2-1	TGCGCCAGCAGCCCTAGCGGGGGGGTCCTTGATGAGCAGTTCTTC	CASSPSGGVLDEQFF